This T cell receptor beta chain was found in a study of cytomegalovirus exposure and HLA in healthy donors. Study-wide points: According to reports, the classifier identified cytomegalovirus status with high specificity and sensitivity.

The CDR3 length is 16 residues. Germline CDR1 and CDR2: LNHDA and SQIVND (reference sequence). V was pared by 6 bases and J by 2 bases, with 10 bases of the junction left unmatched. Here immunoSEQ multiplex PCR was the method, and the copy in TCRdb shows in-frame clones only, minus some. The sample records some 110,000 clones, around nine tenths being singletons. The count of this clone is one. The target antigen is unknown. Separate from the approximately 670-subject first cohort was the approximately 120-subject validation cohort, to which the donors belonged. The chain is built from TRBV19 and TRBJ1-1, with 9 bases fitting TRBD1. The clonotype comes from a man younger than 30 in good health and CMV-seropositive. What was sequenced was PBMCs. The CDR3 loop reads CASRGQGLRGNTEAFF. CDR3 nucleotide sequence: TGTGCCAGTAGGGGACAGGGCTTGCGGGGAAACACTGAAGCTTTCTTT. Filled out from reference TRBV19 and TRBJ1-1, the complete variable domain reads DGGITQSPKYLFRKEGQNVTLSCEQNLNHDAMYWYRQDPGQGLRLIYYSQIVNDFQKGDIAEGYSVSREKKESFPLTVTSAQKNPTAFYLCASRGQGLRGNTEAFFGQGTRLTVV.